This T cell receptor beta chain was obtained from a study of cytomegalovirus exposure and HLA in healthy donors. General observations from the study: Earlier results showed most TCR beta V segments being productive about 87% or about 30% of the time.

For this clone: Its target is not known.

Germline V gives CDR1 SGHVS, CDR2 FQNEAQ. The CDR3 spans 14 residues. V lost 3 bases, J lost 0 bases, and 6 bases lay in between. With 60 Vbeta and 13 Jbeta primers, the PCR was carried out. The assay was immunoSEQ multiplex PCR, and TCRdb's table has in-frame clones only and misses some. The sample consists of roughly 130,000 clones, roughly 69% of them appearing once. The chain links TRBV7-8 to TRBJ2-1, with D unclear. Sequencing was performed on PBMCs. The TCR was taken from a human donor in good health. The CDR3 spells CASSFSSSYNEQFF. DNA for the CDR3: TGTGCCAGCAGCTTTAGCAGCTCCTACAATGAGCAGTTCTTC.